This T cell receptor (beta chain) was captured in a study of cytomegalovirus exposure and HLA in healthy donors. As for the study in general: From donors who were HLA-typed, an early data release held about 85 million unique TCRs. General study points: An observed cluster of highly shared sequence variants was recorded as a likely sequencing artifact.

Worth noting for this clone: Its specificity is not known.

Primers: 60 Vbeta forward and 13 Jbeta reverse. Profiled with immunoSEQ multiplex PCR; TCRdb holds only in-frame clones, not every one. The sample lists tens of thousands of clones; under 85% were seen once. The sample consisted of PBMCs. The sequence was obtained from a woman between 25 and 40 years old in good health and CMV-seronegative.

The CDR3 is CASSFSAGNTIYF. DNA of the CDR3: TGCGCCAGCAGCTTTTCTGCTGGAAACACCATATATTTT. The rearrangement uses TRBV5-1 and TRBJ1-3; unclear D gene. Trimming cost V 2 bases and J 2 bases, with 5 bases left between them. The V gene's germline CDR1 is SGHRS and CDR2 YFSETQ. CDR3 length: 13 amino acids.